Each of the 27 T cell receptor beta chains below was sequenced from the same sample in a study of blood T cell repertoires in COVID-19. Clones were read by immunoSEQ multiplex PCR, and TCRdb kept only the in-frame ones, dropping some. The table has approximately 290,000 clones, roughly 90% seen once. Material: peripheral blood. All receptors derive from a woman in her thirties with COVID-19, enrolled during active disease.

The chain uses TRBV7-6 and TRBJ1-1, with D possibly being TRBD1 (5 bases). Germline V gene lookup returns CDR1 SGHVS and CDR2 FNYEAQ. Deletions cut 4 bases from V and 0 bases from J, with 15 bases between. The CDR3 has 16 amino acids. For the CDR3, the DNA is TGTGCCAGCAGCTATGCCCTGGGGCCCTTGAACACTGAAGCTTTCTTT. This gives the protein CASSYALGPLNTEAFF.

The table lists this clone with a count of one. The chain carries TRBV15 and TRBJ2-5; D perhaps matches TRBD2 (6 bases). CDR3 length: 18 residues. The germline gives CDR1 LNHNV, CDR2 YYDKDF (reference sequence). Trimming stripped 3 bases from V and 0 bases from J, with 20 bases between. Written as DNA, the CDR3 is TGTGCCACCAGCAGCCCCCATGGGGGGAAGGTTGACCAAGAGACCCAGTACTTC. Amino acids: CATSSPHGGKVDQETQYF.

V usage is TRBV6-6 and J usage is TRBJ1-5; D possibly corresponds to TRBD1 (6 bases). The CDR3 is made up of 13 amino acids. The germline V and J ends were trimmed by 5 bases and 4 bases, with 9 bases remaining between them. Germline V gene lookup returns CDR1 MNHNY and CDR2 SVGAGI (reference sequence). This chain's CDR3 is CASSDRLNQPQHF. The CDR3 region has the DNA TGTGCCAGCAGTGACAGGTTGAATCAGCCCCAGCATTTT.

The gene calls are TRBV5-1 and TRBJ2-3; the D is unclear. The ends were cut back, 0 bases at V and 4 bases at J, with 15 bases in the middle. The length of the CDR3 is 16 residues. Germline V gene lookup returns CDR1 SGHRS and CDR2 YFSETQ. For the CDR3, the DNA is TGCGCCAGCAGCTTGGTAGCCGGAAGGCTCGCAGATACGCAGTATTTT. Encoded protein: CASSLVAGRLADTQYF.

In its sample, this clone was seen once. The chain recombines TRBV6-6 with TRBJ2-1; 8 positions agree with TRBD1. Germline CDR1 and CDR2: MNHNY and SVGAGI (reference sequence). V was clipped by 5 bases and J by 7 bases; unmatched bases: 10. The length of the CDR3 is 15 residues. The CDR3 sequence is CASSENRGAINEQFF. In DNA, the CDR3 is TGTGCCAGCAGTGAGAACAGGGGGGCAATAAATGAGCAGTTCTTC.

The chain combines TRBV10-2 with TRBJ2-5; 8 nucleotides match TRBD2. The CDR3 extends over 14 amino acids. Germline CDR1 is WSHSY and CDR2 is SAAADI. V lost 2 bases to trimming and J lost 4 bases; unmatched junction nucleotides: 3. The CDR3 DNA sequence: TGCGCCAGCAGTGAGCCCCGGGGGGGAGAGACCCAGTACTTC. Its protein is CASSEPRGGETQYF.

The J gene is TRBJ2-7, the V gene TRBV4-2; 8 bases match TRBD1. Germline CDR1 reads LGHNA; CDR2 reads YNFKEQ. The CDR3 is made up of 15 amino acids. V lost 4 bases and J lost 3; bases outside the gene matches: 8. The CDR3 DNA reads TGTGCCAGCAGCCCCAACAGGGGGTCAGTCTACGAGCAGTACTTC. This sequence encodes CASSPNRGSVYEQYF.

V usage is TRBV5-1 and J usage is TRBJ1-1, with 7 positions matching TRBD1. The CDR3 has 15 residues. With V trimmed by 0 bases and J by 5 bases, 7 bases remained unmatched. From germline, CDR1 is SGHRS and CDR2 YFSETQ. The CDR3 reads CASSLEGAQLTEAFF. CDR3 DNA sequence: TGCGCCAGCAGCTTGGAGGGGGCGCAGTTGACTGAAGCTTTCTTT. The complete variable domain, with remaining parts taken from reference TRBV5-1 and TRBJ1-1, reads KAGVTQTPRYLIKTRGQQVTLSCSPISGHRSVSWYQQTPGQGLQFLFEYFSETQRNKGNFPGRFSGRQFSNSRSEMNVSTLELGDSALYLCASSLEGAQLTEAFFGQGTRLTVV.

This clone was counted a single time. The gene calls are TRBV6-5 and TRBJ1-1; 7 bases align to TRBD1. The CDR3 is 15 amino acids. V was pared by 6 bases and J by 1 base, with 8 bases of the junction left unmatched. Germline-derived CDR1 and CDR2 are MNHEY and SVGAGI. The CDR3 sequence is CASRIRQGRNTEAFF. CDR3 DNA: TGTGCCAGCAGAATTAGACAGGGACGGAACACTGAAGCTTTCTTT.

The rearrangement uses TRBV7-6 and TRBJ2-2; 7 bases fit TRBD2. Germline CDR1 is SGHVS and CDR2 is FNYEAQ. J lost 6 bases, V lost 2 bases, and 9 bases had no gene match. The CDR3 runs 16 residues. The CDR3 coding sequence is TGTGCCAGCAGCTTATCACTACATAGCGGGTCCGGGGAGCTGTTTTTT. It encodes CASSLSLHSGSGELFF.

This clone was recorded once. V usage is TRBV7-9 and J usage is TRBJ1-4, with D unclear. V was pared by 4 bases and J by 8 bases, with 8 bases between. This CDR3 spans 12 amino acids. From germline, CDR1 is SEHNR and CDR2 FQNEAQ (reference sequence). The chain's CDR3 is CASSSRGEKLFF. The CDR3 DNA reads TGTGCCAGCAGCTCTAGAGGGGAAAAACTGTTTTTT.

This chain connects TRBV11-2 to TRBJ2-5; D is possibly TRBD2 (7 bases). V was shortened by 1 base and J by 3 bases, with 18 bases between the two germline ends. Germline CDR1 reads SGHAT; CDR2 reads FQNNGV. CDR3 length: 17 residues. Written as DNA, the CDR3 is TGTGCCAGCAGCTTAGGTCGGGGGGCGCCCCTAAAAGAGACCCAGTACTTC. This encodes CASSLGRGAPLKETQYF.

Here the CDR3 DNA reads TGTGCCAGCAGTAGGACAGCTTACGAGCAGTACTTC. Protein product: CASSRTAYEQYF. The chain is built from TRBV2 and TRBJ2-7; perhaps TRBD1 as D (6 bases). V lost 5 bases, J lost 4 bases, and 9 bases lay in between. The CDR3 contains 12 residues. The germline V gene encodes CDR1 SNHLY and CDR2 FYNNEI.

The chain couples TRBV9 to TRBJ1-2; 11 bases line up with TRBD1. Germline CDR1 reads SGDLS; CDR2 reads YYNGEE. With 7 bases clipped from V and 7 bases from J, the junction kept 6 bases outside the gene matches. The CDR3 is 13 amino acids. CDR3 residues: CASDRTGGLGYTF. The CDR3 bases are TGTGCCAGCGATAGGACAGGGGGCCTTGGCTACACCTTC.

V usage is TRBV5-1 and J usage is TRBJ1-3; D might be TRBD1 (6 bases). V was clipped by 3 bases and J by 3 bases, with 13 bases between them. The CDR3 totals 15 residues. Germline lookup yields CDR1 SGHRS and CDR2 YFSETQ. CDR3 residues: CASSSTQGVGNTIYF. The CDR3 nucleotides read TGCGCCAGCAGCTCGACACAGGGAGTTGGAAACACCATATATTTT.

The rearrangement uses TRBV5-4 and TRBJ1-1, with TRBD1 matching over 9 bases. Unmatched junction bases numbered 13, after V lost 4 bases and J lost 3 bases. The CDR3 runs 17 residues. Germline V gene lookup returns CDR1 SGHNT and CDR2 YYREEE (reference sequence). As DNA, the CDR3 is TGTGCCAGCAGCCCTAGCGGGGGGGGACAGGGCGACACTGAAGCTTTCTTT. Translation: CASSPSGGGQGDTEAFF.

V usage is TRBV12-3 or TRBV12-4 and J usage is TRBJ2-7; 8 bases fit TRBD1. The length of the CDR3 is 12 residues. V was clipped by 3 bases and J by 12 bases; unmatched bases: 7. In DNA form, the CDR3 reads TGTGCCAGCAGTTTGTCGGCAGGGGGCGCGTACTTC. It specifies CASSLSAGGAYF.

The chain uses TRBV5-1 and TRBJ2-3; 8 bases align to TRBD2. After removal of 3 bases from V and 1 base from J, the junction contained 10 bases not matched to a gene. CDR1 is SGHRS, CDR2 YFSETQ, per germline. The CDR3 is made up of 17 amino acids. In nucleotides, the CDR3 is TGCGCCAGCAGCTCCTGGGTCGCGACTAGCGGCACAGATACGCAGTATTTT. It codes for CASSSWVATSGTDTQYF.

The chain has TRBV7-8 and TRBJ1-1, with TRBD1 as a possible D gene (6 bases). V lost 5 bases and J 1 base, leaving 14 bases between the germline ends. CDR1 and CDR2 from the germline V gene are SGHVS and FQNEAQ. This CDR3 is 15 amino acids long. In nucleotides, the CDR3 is TGTGCCAGCAGCCTGGGGCCAGGGGAGAACACTGAAGCTTTCTTT. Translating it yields CASSLGPGENTEAFF.

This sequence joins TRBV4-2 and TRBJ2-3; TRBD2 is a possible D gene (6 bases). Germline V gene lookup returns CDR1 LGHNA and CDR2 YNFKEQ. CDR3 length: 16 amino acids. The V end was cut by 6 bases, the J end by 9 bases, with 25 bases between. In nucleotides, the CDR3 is TGTGCCAGCAGGGGAGGTGCCGGGACCACCGCCGGGACGCAGTATTTT. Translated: CASRGGAGTTAGTQYF.

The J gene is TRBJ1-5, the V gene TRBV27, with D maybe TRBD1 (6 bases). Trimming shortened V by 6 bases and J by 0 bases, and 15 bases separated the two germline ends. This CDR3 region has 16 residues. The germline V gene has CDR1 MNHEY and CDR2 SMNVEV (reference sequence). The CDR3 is CASRLQGRGSNQPQHF. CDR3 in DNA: TGTGCCAGCAGACTACAGGGTAGAGGTAGCAATCAGCCCCAGCATTTT.

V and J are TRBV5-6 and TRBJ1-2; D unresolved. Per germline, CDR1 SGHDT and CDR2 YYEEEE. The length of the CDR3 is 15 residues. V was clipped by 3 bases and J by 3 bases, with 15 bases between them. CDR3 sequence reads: CASSSSPLGDYGYTF. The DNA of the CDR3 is TGTGCCAGCAGCTCGTCCCCCCTAGGTGACTATGGCTACACCTTC.

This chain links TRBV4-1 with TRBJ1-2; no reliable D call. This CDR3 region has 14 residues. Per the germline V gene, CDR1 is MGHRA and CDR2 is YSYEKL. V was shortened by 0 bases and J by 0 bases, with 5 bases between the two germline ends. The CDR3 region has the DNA TGCGCCAGCAGCCAAGAGAGGCCTAACTATGGCTACACCTTC. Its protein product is CASSQERPNYGYTF.

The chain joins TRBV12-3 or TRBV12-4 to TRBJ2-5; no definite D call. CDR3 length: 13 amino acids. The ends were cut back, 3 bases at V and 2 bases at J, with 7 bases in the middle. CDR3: CASSFVRQETQYF. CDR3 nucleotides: TGTGCCAGCAGTTTTGTCAGGCAAGAGACCCAGTACTTC.

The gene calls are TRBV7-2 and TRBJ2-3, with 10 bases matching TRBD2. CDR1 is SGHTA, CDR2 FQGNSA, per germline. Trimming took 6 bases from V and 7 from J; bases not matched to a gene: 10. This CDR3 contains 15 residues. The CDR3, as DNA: TGTGCCAGCAGTCAGGTTCTAGCGGGGGATCATACGCAGTATTTT. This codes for CASSQVLAGDHTQYF.

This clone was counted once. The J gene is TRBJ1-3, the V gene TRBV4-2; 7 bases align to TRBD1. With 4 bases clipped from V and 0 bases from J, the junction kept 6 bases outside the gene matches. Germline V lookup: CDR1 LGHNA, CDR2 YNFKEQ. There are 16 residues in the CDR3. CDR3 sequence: CASSRGQANSGNTIYF. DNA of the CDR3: TGTGCCAGCAGCCGCGGACAGGCGAACTCTGGAAACACCATATATTTT.

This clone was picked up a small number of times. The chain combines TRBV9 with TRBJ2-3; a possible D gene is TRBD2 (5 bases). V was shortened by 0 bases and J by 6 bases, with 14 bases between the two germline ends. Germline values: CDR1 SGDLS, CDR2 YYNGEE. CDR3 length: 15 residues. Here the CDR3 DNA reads TGTGCCAGCAGCGTAGGCGAGGGATCAGTGGATACGCAGTATTTT. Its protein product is CASSVGEGSVDTQYF. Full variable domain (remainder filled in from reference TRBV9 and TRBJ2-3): DSGVTQTPKHLITATGQRVTLRCSPRSGDLSVYWYQQSLDQGLQFLIQYYNGEERAKGNILERFSAQQFPDLHSELNLSSLELGDSALYFCASSVGEGSVDTQYFGPGTRLTVL.